The clone carrying this TCR beta chain was counted at least ten times. Amplification of TCR beta CDR3 regions used RNA as the template. The HTBI primer set was used in a first-round RT-PCR of the TCR CDR3. TCRdb passed the multiplex PCR reads through MiXCR, listing each CDR3 protein once. The sample lists about 380,000 distinct CDR3 sequences, around a sixth occurring once. V lost 1 base, J lost 5 bases, and 17 bases lay in between. This CDR3 region has 16 residues. Germline V CDR1 and CDR2: SEHNR, FQNEAQ (reference sequence). The entry originates in a study of T cells in Graves' hyperthyroidism and ophthalmopathy.

This clonotype was obtained from a man aged 18 to 30 with Graves' ophthalmopathy. Source material: blood. The V call is TRBV7-9, the J call TRBJ2-5; D might be TRBD2 (6 bases). This chain's CDR3 is CASSLGSGASAETQYF. In DNA form, the CDR3 reads TGTGCCAGCAGCTTAGGGTCTGGGGCTAGCGCGGAGACCCAGTACTTC.